This T cell receptor beta chain was recovered during a study of T cell repertoires and leukemia-associated antigens (dated by TCRdb to about 2019). For the wider study: Around 15 million effective reads were obtained overall, with each sample giving about 5.1 to 7 million read pairs and about 3.3 to 5.0 million effective reads. Using in vitro peptide stimulation of healthy T cells, the study sought to determine the antigen recognized by a TCR Vbeta21 clone earlier detected in CML patients. Results the study describes overall, beyond this receptor: Numbers of Vbeta genes (approximately 60), Jbeta genes (around 13), VDJ rearrangements and unique CDR3s did not differ significantly among the four groups. Direct testing of the expanded clones' antigen specificity and function was not done, and further investigation was required.

Looking up the germline V gene yields CDR1 SGHRS and CDR2 YFSETQ. Spanning cysteine to phenylalanine, the CDR3 consists of 16 amino acids. The retained sequence is limited to the CDR3, 48 bases, with the frame set at the first base. Trimming takes 4 bases off V and 5 bases off J; junction bases not matched to a gene: 11. Total RNA was extracted from the cultured T cells using TRIzol reagent. 5' rapid amplification of cDNA ends (5'RACE) was used to amplify TCRbeta libraries from RNA. Before sequencing, Qubit, an Agilent instrument, and quantitative PCR were used to check library concentration and integrity. Sequencing of qualified libraries was performed on Illumina HiSeq or MiSeq by a commercial service provider. From the authors' description of their analysis: TCR sequences in each sample were identified with MiXCR version 1.8.2. To qualify, a clone needed a CDR3 longer than four amino acids, an in-frame nucleotide length, and no stop codon. A read containing the complete CDR3 structure was defined as an effective read. Validation of expanded clones was performed by RT-PCR with 24 Vbeta primers, GeneScan spectratyping, and Sanger sequencing. TCRdb reprocessed the public reads (quality trimming at Q25 with fastp, clone calling with MiXCR) and kept in-frame beta chains. Rows matching on CDR3 protein sequence are summarized as one entry with the most common DNA and genes. V and J calls and clone size were set by TCRdb, not the authors. For this sample there are 10,000 to 12,000 distinct CDR3 sequences; 42% appear just once. The ten largest clones add up to under 35% of the sample.

This clonotype turned up a few times. Its specific antigen is unknown. Base qualities are not provided; no much larger clone lies one nucleotide away. As a first step, CD3+ T cells were rested overnight at more than 2 million cells/mL in RPMI 1640 lacking fetal bovine serum. MACS immunomagnetic beads were used according to the manufacturer's instructions to isolate CD3+ T cells from PBMCs. The sample comprised CD3+ T cells sorted from blood and cultured. The V gene is TRBV5-1 and the J gene is TRBJ2-1; TRBD2 agrees with 8 junctional bases. This clonotype was sampled from a female donor in good health. The CDR3 region reads CASSRVSGRGDNEQFF. At the DNA level, the sequence is TGCGCCAGCAGCCGGGTAAGCGGGAGAGGGGACAATGAGCAGTTCTTC.